This T cell receptor (beta chain) is from a study of blood T cell repertoires in COVID-19. Across the whole study: Both acute and convalescent COVID-19 samples were obtained from the United States, Italy and Spain. PBMCs, B-cell-depleted T cells, or T cells were the source of the cDNA or gDNA that made up the material.

Authors' processing steps: Amplification of reference gene primers was used by the study to estimate nucleated cell counts. Sequenced by immunoSEQ multiplex PCR; TCRdb stores in-frame clones only, minus some. That table gives V, J and clone size, and the DNA gave D and trimming. This repertoire shows about 220,000 clones, roughly 80% found once; its top ten account for 7.2%. The CDR3 has 14 residues. Germline CDR1 MNHEY, CDR2 SVGAGI. V gave up 9 bases and J gave up 6 bases, with 15 bases separating them. This clonotype was obtained from a woman in her seventies with acute or convalescent COVID-19. This chain joins TRBV6-5 and TRBJ1-6, with D uncertain. Source material: peripheral blood. The chain's CDR3 is CASALEGVNSPLHF. The CDR3 DNA reads as TGTGCCAGTGCCCTAGAGGGTGTTAATTCACCCCTCCACTTT.